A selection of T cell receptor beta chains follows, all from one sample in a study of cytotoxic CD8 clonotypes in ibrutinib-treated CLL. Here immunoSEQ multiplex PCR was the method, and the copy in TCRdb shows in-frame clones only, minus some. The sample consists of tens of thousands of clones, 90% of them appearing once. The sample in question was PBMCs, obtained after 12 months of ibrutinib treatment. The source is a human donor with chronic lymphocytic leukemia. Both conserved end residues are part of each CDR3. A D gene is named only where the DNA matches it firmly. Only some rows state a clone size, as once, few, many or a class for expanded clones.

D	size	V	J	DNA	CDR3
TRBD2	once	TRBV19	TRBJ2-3	TGTGCCAGTAGTATAGATCTGGCTAGCGGGAGTCGAGATACGCAGTATTTT	CASSIDLASGSRDTQYF
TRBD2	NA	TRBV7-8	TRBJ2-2	TGTGCCAGCAGCCTTCGCGATAGCGGGAGAGTGGCCGGGGAGCTGTTTTTT	CASSLRDSGRVAGELFF
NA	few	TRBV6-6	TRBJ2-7	TGTGCCAGCAGTTACGAATCGCAGTATGAGCAGTACTTC	CASSYESQYEQYF
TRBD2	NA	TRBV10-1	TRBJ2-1	TGCGCCAGCAGTAGGCTAGCGGGAGCGAGCTCCTACAATGAGCAGTTCTTC	CASSRLAGASSYNEQFF
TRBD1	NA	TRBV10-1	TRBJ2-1	TGCGCCAGCAGTGCATCGGGACAGGCCTACAATGAGCAGTTCTTC	CASSASGQAYNEQFF
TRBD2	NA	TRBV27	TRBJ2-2	TGTGCCAGCAGTCCGGGGAGGGACGGGGAGCTGTTTTTT	CASSPGRDGELFF
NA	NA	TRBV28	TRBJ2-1	TGTGCCAGCAGTTCCTTGGGACCCTCGCAGTTCTTC	CASSSLGPSQFF
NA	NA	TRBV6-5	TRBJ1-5	TGTGCCAGCAGTCCCGTATGGGACAGCAATCAGCCCCAGCATTTT	CASSPVWDSNQPQHF
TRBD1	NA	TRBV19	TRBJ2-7	TGTGCCAGTAGTAAAACGGGACAGGGGGCGGACGAGCAGTACTTC	CASSKTGQGADEQYF
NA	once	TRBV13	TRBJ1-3	TGTGCCAGCAGCTTATTATCCGGGGTTGGAAACACCATATATTTT	CASSLLSGVGNTIYF
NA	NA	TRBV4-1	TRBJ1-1	TGCGCCAGCAGTTCAAGCAGGCTGAGAGCTTTCTTT	CASSSSRLRAFF
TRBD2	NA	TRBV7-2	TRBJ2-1	TGTGCCAGCAGCTTAGACGGGACTAGCGGGATGAATGAGCAGTTCTTC	CASSLDGTSGMNEQFF
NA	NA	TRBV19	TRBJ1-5	TGTGCCAGTAGTATATTACAGCGTCTCGATTGGGAGCCCCAGCATTTT	CASSILQRLDWEPQHF
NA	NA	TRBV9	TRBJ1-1	TGTGCCAGCAGAACGGACGAGAGACCCCACACTGAAGCTTTCTTT	CASRTDERPHTEAFF
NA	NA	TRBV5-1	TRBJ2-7	TGCGCCAGCAGCTTAAGAACGGCCTACGAGCAGTACTTC	CASSLRTAYEQYF
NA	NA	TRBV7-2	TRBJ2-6	TGTGCCAGCAGTTCACGGGGGCAGAGATCTGGGGCCAACGTCCTGACTTTC	CASSSRGQRSGANVLTF
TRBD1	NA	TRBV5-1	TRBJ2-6	TGCGCCAGCAGCTTGTCAGGGGGCGCCTCTGGGGCCAACGTCCTGACTTTC	CASSLSGGASGANVLTF
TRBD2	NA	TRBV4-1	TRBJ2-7	TGCGCCAGCAGTCCTGGGACTAGCGGGACCACGATCTCCTACGAGCAGTACTTC	CASSPGTSGTTISYEQYF
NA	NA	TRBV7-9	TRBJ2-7	TGTGCCATCCTAGTCGGTTACGAGCAGTACTTC	CAILVGYEQYF
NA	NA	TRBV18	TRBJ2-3	TGTGCCAGCTCACCAAAAACGAGTGAGACAGGGAGGATGAATACGCAGTATTTT	CASSPKTSETGRMNTQYF
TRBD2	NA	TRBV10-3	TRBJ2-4	TGTGCCATCAGTGAGTCGAGGCTAGCGGAAGCCAAAAACATTCAGTACTTC	CAISESRLAEAKNIQYF
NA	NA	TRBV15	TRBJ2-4	TGTGCCACCGAGACAGGGAGGAGGGACATTCAGTACTTC	CATETGRRDIQYF
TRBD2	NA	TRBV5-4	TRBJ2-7	TGTGCCAGCAGCTTATCGAGCGGGAGAGGGTACGAGCAGTACTTC	CASSLSSGRGYEQYF
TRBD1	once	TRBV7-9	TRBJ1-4	TGTGCCAGCAGCTCCCGACAGGGAGCAACTAATGAAAAACTGTTTTTT	CASSSRQGATNEKLFF
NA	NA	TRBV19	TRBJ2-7	TGTGCCAGTAATCAGGGTCGGTCCTACGAGCAGTACTTC	CASNQGRSYEQYF
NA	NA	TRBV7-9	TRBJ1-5	TGTGCCAGCAGCTTAGCGCGTAGTACGTCGAGATATCAGCCCCAGCATTTT	CASSLARSTSRYQPQHF
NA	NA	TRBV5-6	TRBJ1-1	TGTGCCAGCACCTTGGTCGGGGTCCTGAACACTGAAGCTTTCTTT	CASTLVGVLNTEAFF
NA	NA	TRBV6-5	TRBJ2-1	TGTGCCAGCAGTGCGGGGTACAATGAGCAGTTCTTC	CASSAGYNEQFF
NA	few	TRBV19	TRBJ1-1	TGTGCCAGTAGCGACCTAATGTCCACTGAAGCTTTCTTT	CASSDLMSTEAFF
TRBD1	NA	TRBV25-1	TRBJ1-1	TGTGCCAGCAGTGAATATCTTCAGGACAGGGATGTCACTGAAGCTTTCTTT	CASSEYLQDRDVTEAFF
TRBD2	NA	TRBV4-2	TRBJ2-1	TGTGCCAGCAGCCAAGATTGGGATAGCGGGAGCGTCTCCTACAATGAGCAGTTCTTC	CASSQDWDSGSVSYNEQFF
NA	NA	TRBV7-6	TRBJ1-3	TGTGCCAGCAGCTTAGACCCTACCCCCAGCTCTGGAAACACCATATATTTT	CASSLDPTPSSGNTIYF
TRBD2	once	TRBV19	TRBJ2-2	TGTGCCAGTACCATACGCCCCGGGGCTAGCGGGATGACGAACACCGGGGAGCTGTTTTTT	CASTIRPGASGMTNTGELFF
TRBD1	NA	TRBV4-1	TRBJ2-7	TGCGCCAGCAGCCAAGGCCAGGGGACAGCATCCTACGAGCAGTACTTC	CASSQGQGTASYEQYF
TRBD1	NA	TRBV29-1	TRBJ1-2	TGCAGCGTTGACACAGGGGAGGGCTATGGCTACACCTTC	CSVDTGEGYGYTF
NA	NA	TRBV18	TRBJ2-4	TGTGCCAGCTCACCATCCGGGGGCGCCTCCAAAAACATTCAGTACTTC	CASSPSGGASKNIQYF
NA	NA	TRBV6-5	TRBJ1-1	TGTGCCAGCAGTTACGGCAGAGAAGCTTTCTTT	CASSYGREAFF
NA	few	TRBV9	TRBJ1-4	TGTGCCAGCAGCGAGACCGGGACAACTACTGAAAAACTGTTTTTT	CASSETGTTTEKLFF
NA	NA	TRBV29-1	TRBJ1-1	TGCAGCGTTGAGGATGGACGAGCGAACACTGAAGCTTTCTTT	CSVEDGRANTEAFF
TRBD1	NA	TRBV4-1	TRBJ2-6	TGCGCCAGCAGCCAAGAAGGGACAGGGGTGCCCAACGTCCTGACTTTC	CASSQEGTGVPNVLTF